Presented here are 14 T cell receptor beta chains from one specimen sequenced in a study of CD8 T cells in Susac syndrome. Random hexamers were used to reverse transcribe roughly 0.45 to 1 ug of RNA. TCRdb re-called the immunoSEQ multiplex PCR reads through MiXCR, storing one row per CDR3 protein. The sample contains roughly 200,000 distinct CDR3 sequences, 85% to 95% of which appear only once. Sequenced input: CD4+ T cells from PBMCs. All receptors derive from a human donor in good health.

This clonotype was seen a single time. This chain uses TRBV4-3 with TRBJ2-5; D not certain. The CDR3 loop spans 14 amino acids. V lost 3 bases and J lost 5, with 13 bases in between. Looked up from germline, CDR1 is LGHNA and CDR2 is YSLEER. CDR3 loop: CASSQSQTRETQYF. CDR3 DNA: TGCGCCAGCAGCCAGTCACAGACGAGGGAGACCCAGTACTTC.

The rearrangement joins TRBV5-1 to TRBJ2-1; D ambiguous. The V and J ends lost 4 bases and 12 bases respectively, with 14 bases between them. This CDR3 region has 12 residues. The germline V gene encodes CDR1 SGHRS and CDR2 YFSETQ. The CDR3 nucleotides are TGCGCCAGCAGCGTCGACTCTGGGCTGCAGTTCTTC. It encodes CASSVDSGLQFF.

The chain joins TRBV14 to TRBJ2-3; the match to TRBD1 covers 7 bases. CDR1 is SGHDN and CDR2 is FVKESK in the germline V gene. The V gene end was trimmed by 2 bases and the J gene end by 5 bases; junction bases not matched to a gene: 4. CDR3 length equals 14 residues. The CDR3 region is CASSQMTGIDTQYF. The CDR3 DNA sequence: TGTGCCAGCAGCCAAATGACAGGGATAGATACGCAGTATTTT.

The J gene is TRBJ2-1, the V gene TRBV20-1; D unresolved. V gave up 0 bases and J gave up 8 bases, with 5 bases separating them. The length of the CDR3 is 11 residues. Germline lookup yields CDR1 DFQATT and CDR2 SNEGSKA (reference sequence). The CDR3 is CSARDNYEQFF. The DNA of the CDR3 is TGCAGTGCTAGAGATAATTATGAGCAGTTCTTC.

The chain uses TRBV5-1 and TRBJ1-2; D call uncertain. Germline lookup yields CDR1 SGHRS and CDR2 YFSETQ. This CDR3 is built from 13 residues. V lost 0 bases and J lost 1, with 4 bases in between. The CDR3 protein is CASSLDINYGYTF. The DNA for the CDR3 is TGCGCCAGCAGCTTGGACATTAACTATGGCTACACCTTC.

The genes are TRBV28 and TRBJ2-5; D is ambiguous. Germline CDR1 MDHEN, CDR2 SYDVKM. The CDR3 is 13 amino acids. V shed 7 bases and J shed 5 bases, with 14 bases lying between them. CDR3 nucleotides: TGTGCCAGCACCGTACCTGGGCAGGAGACCCAGTACTTC. As protein: CASTVPGQETQYF.

This sequence joins TRBV3-1 and TRBJ2-4, with TRBD2 as a possible D gene (6 bases). CDR3 size: 15 residues. CDR1 is LGHDT and CDR2 is YNNKEL in the germline V gene (reference sequence). Trimming left V 1 base short and J 7 bases short, with 14 bases between. The CDR3 region is CASSQGGSGGNIQYF. In DNA, the CDR3 is TGTGCCAGCAGCCAAGGTGGGAGCGGAGGGAACATTCAGTACTTC.

The chain uses TRBV30 and TRBJ1-1; no reliable D call. With 2 bases removed from V and 0 bases from J, the gap between germline ends came to 7 bases. This CDR3 region has 13 residues. Germline CDR1 and CDR2: GTSNPN and SVGIG (reference sequence). The CDR3, as DNA: TGTGCCTGGAGTAGCCAGGTGAACACTGAAGCTTTCTTT. Translating gives CAWSSQVNTEAFF.

CDR3 amino acids: CASSRRQGITDTQYF. CDR3 in DNA: TGTGCCAGCAGCCGGAGACAGGGGATTACAGATACGCAGTATTTT. The V gene is TRBV7-2, the J gene TRBJ2-3; 8 bases line up with TRBD1. Losses at the gene ends were 5 bases for V and 3 bases for J; bases not matched to a gene: 7. The CDR3 has 15 amino acids. Germline assignment: CDR1 SGHTA and CDR2 FQGNSA.

The chain has TRBV18 and TRBJ2-3, with TRBD2 matching over 14 bases. This CDR3 contains 18 residues. J was trimmed by 2 bases and V by 0 bases; bases with no gene match: 4. Germline loops: CDR1 KGHSH, CDR2 LQKENI. The CDR3: CASSPPMGLAGVTDTQYF. CDR3 sequence (DNA): TGTGCCAGCTCACCACCCATGGGACTAGCGGGGGTCACAGATACGCAGTATTTT.

This clonotype appeared a single time. The chain combines TRBV4-1 with TRBJ1-4; 7 nucleotides line up with TRBD1. In germline, CDR1 is MGHRA, CDR2 YSYEKL. This CDR3 is built from 14 residues. V was clipped by 4 bases and J by 5 bases; unmatched bases: 4. The CDR3 loop is CASSPPTGNEKLFF. CDR3 in DNA: TGCGCCAGCAGCCCCCCGACAGGGAATGAAAAACTGTTTTTT.

The chain is built from TRBV12-3 or TRBV12-4 and TRBJ2-1; TRBD2 aligns across 9 bases. With V trimmed by 6 bases and J by 8 bases, 8 bases remained unmatched. The CDR3 has 14 residues. The CDR3 sequence: CASRTGTSIYEQFF. Written as DNA, the CDR3 is TGTGCCAGCAGAACCGGGACTAGCATCTATGAGCAGTTCTTC.

The V gene is TRBV20-1, the J gene TRBJ2-2, with a weak D call TRBD1 (5 bases). CDR3 length: 13 amino acids. Germline CDR1 and CDR2: DFQATT and SNEGSKA (reference sequence). The CDR3 bases are TGCAGGCAGGTGGCACAGGCCCCCGGGGAGCTGTTTTTT. Its translation is CRQVAQAPGELFF.

The V call is TRBV20-1, the J call TRBJ1-2, with D hard to call. The CDR3 extends over 13 amino acids. In germline, CDR1 is DFQATT, CDR2 SNEGSKA (reference sequence). V lost 1 base and J 3 bases, leaving 9 bases between the germline ends. DNA for the CDR3: TGCAGTGCTAGAGGATTGACGGACTATGGCTACACCTTC. It codes for CSARGLTDYGYTF.